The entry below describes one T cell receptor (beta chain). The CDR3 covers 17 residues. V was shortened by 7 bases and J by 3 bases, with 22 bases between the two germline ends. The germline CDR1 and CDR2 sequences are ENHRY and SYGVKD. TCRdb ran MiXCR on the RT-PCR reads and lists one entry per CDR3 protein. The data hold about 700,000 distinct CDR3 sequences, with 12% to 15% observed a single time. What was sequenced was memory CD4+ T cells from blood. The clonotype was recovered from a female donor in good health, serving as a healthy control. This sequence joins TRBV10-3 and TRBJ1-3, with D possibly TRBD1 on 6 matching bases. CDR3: CAITKTGGSRDGNTIYF. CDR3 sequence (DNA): TGTGCCATCACCAAAACGGGGGGCAGCCGGGATGGAAACACCATATATTTT.